What follows describes a single T cell receptor (beta chain). Its specificity is not known. CDR1 is MGHRA, CDR2 YSYEKL, per germline. CDR3 length equals 15 residues. V was shortened by 4 bases and J by 4 bases, with 14 bases between the two germline ends. These data come from a study of cytomegalovirus exposure and HLA in healthy donors. Study-wide results and limits: Later examination showed HLA-associated TCR beta chains had greater clonal expansion than equally common others.

In the PCR, 60 Vbeta and 13 Jbeta primers were used. Clones were read by immunoSEQ multiplex PCR, and TCRdb kept only the in-frame ones, dropping some. The sample contains roughly 160,000 clones, about two thirds of which appear only once. Although they were nominally healthy when sampled, donors likely had unrecorded immune exposures. The chain has TRBV4-1 and TRBJ2-1, with D possibly matching TRBD1 (6 bases). Specimen: PBMCs. The clonotype was recovered from a woman aged 25 to 45 in good health and CMV-seronegative. The CDR3 nucleotides read TGCGCCAGCAGCCCTACTAGGACAGCTTACAATGAGCAGTTCTTC. It is translated as CASSPTRTAYNEQFF.